These 18 T cell receptor beta chains were all obtained from the same sample, sequenced in a study of blood T cell repertoires in COVID-19. The data were produced by immunoSEQ multiplex PCR, yet TCRdb's version contains in-frame clones alone and is incomplete. The data contain 200,000 to 250,000 clones, roughly 84% of them singletons. The sample was peripheral blood. The receptors come from a woman of 80 years or more with acute or convalescent COVID-19.

This clone was seen only a few times. This chain uses TRBV3-1 (or the pseudogene TRBV3-2) with TRBJ1-3, with D tentatively TRBD1 (6 bases). This CDR3 is built from 17 residues. Between the trimmed V and J ends, which lost 4 bases and 0 bases, there was a span of 16 bases. Looked up from germline, CDR1 is LGHDT and CDR2 is YNNKEL (reference sequence). CDR3 amino acids: CASSPRTGGPSGNTIYF. The CDR3 region has the DNA TGTGCCAGCAGCCCCAGGACGGGGGGGCCCTCTGGAAACACCATATATTTT.

This clone appeared a single time. The chain combines TRBV24-1 with TRBJ2-7; a weak D match, TRBD1 (7 bases). This CDR3 spans 15 amino acids. V was clipped by 2 bases and J by 4 bases, with 14 bases between them. The germline gives CDR1 KGHDR, CDR2 SFDVKD. CDR3 sequence (DNA): TGTGCCACCAGTGATTCCCGACAGGGAGGATACGAGCAGTACTTC. This encodes CATSDSRQGGYEQYF.

The rearrangement joins TRBV6-1 to TRBJ1-5; the D is unclear. Trimming removed 1 base at V and 2 bases at J, with 12 bases between. This CDR3 region has 16 residues. The germline gives CDR1 MNHNS, CDR2 SASEGT. CDR3 sequence (DNA): TGTGCCAGCAGTGAAGGGGCATTTCCAGGCAATCAGCCCCAGCATTTT. This codes for CASSEGAFPGNQPQHF.

The rearrangement links TRBV15 to TRBJ2-3, with TRBD2 matching over 8 bases. The ends lost 3 bases at V and 5 bases at J; junction bases unmatched: 13. This CDR3 has 17 residues. In germline, CDR1 is LNHNV, CDR2 YYDKDF (reference sequence). The CDR3 nucleotides read TGTGCCACCAGCAGCCCCGCGAGTGCGGGGGGAGGAGATACGCAGTATTTT. This gives the protein CATSSPASAGGGDTQYF.

The chain employs TRBV15 and TRBJ1-3; 7 nucleotides line up with TRBD1. Per the germline V gene, CDR1 is LNHNV and CDR2 is YYDKDF (reference sequence). J lost 1 base, V lost 0 bases, and 6 bases had no gene match. The CDR3 consists of 17 residues. The CDR3 region has the DNA TGTGCCACCAGCAGAGATTTGGGACAGCCGTCTGGAAACACCATATATTTT. Translated, it gives CATSRDLGQPSGNTIYF.

The chain employs TRBV19 and TRBJ2-2; D unresolved. V lost 7 bases, J lost 7 bases, and 13 bases lay in between. The CDR3 has 13 amino acids. Germline-derived CDR1 and CDR2 are LNHDA and SQIVND (reference sequence). CDR3: CASIGPGFGELFF. CDR3 coding DNA: TGTGCCAGTATCGGCCCCGGGTTCGGGGAGCTGTTTTTT.

V gene TRBV7-2 combines with J gene TRBJ1-4, with D tentatively TRBD1 (5 bases). CDR3 length: 14 amino acids. From germline, CDR1 is SGHTA and CDR2 FQGNSA. Trimming took off 1 base at V and 6 bases at J, with 9 bases between the two ends. CDR3 residues: CASSLGGGYEKLFF. In DNA, the CDR3 is TGTGCCAGCAGCTTAGGGGGGGGTTATGAAAAACTGTTTTTT. The whole variable domain, remainder taken from reference TRBV7-2 and TRBJ1-4, is GAGVSQSPSNKVTEKGKDVELRCDPISGHTALYWYRQSLGQGLEFLIYFQGNSAPDKSGLPSDRFSAERTGGSVSTLTIQRTQQEDSAVYLCASSLGGGYEKLFFGSGTQLSVL.

This clone was seen only once. This rearrangement joins TRBV24-1 to TRBJ1-5; D might be TRBD1 (5 bases). CDR3 length: 18 residues. Trimming took off 4 bases at V and 0 bases at J, with 18 bases between the two ends. Germline V CDR1 and CDR2: KGHDR, SFDVKD. The chain's CDR3 is CATSEGVGGSYSNQPQHF. CDR3 coding DNA: TGTGCCACCAGTGAAGGGGTGGGGGGATCGTATAGCAATCAGCCCCAGCATTTT.

V and J are TRBV5-4 and TRBJ1-2; perhaps TRBD1 as D (5 bases). Germline values: CDR1 SGHNT, CDR2 YYREEE (reference sequence). The V and J ends lost 3 bases and 7 bases respectively, with 16 bases between them. The CDR3 contains 14 residues. The CDR3: CASSWTTGASGYTF. CDR3 DNA sequence: TGTGCCAGCAGCTGGACAACAGGCGCCAGTGGCTACACCTTC.

This clone appeared a single time. The chain joins TRBV5-4 to TRBJ1-6, with D uncertain. V gave up 4 bases and J gave up 5 bases, with 16 bases separating them. The CDR3 loop spans 16 amino acids. Germline loops: CDR1 SGHNT, CDR2 YYREEE (reference sequence). The CDR3 region is CASSPRAGKDNSPLHF. In DNA, the CDR3 is TGTGCCAGCAGCCCGCGGGCGGGGAAGGATAATTCACCCCTCCACTTT.

V usage is TRBV6-5 and J usage is TRBJ2-5; no reliable D call. CDR1 is MNHEY, CDR2 SVGAGI, per germline. CDR3 length: 15 residues. V lost 0 bases and J lost 0, with 8 bases in between. CDR3: CASSYSRGYQETQYF. CDR3 DNA sequence: TGTGCCAGCAGTTACTCGAGAGGCTACCAAGAGACCCAGTACTTC.

The V call is TRBV10-3, the J call TRBJ2-3; 11 bases match TRBD2. J was trimmed by 2 bases and V by 5 bases; bases with no gene match: 15. The V gene's germline CDR1 is ENHRY and CDR2 SYGVKD. The CDR3 covers 19 residues. CDR3 sequence reads: CAISRVRTTSGVITDTQYF. The CDR3 bases are TGTGCCATCAGTAGAGTTCGTACGACTAGCGGGGTAATCACAGATACGCAGTATTTT.

The rearrangement joins TRBV5-1 to TRBJ1-6, with D tentatively TRBD1 (6 bases). V was shortened by 1 base and J by 8 bases, with 10 bases between the two germline ends. CDR1 is SGHRS and CDR2 is YFSETQ in the germline V gene. The CDR3 is 14 residues long. The CDR3 spells CASSLTGRDSPLHF. In DNA, the CDR3 is TGCGCCAGCAGCTTGACAGGGCGCGATTCACCCCTCCACTTT.

This clone was detected only a few times. V gene TRBV7-9 combines with J gene TRBJ2-5; a possible D gene is TRBD1 (5 bases). The CDR3 runs 14 residues. V gave up 5 bases and J gave up 4 bases, with 14 bases separating them. In germline, CDR1 is SEHNR, CDR2 FQNEAQ (reference sequence). As DNA, the CDR3 is TGTGCCAGCAGCGTCCTCAGGGCAGGAGAGACCCAGTACTTC. Encoded protein: CASSVLRAGETQYF.

This sequence joins TRBV5-1 and TRBJ2-3, with TRBD2 matching 13 bases. With 4 bases clipped from V and 4 bases from J, the junction kept 3 bases outside the gene matches. Germline V gene lookup returns CDR1 SGHRS and CDR2 YFSETQ. There are 15 residues in the CDR3. The CDR3 is CASSIGLAGADTQYF. CDR3 sequence (DNA): TGCGCCAGCAGCATTGGACTAGCGGGGGCAGATACGCAGTATTTT.

The chain carries TRBV6-5 and TRBJ2-7; 7 nucleotides align to TRBD1. V lost 7 bases, J lost 2 bases, and 11 bases stayed unmatched. This CDR3 region has 15 residues. The germline gives CDR1 MNHEY, CDR2 SVGAGI. CDR3 bases: TGTGCCAGCATGGTTAGGGACAGTTTGCCCTACGAGCAGTACTTC. Residues: CASMVRDSLPYEQYF.

The genes are TRBV7-9 and TRBJ1-2, with D perhaps TRBD1 (6 bases). This CDR3 has 16 amino acids. V lost 5 bases and J lost 7, with 23 bases in between. Germline assignment: CDR1 SEHNR and CDR2 FQNEAQ (reference sequence). This CDR3 reads CASSPSGGAGASGYTF. The CDR3 nucleotides read TGTGCCAGCAGCCCTTCCGGCGGTGCGGGGGCCTCTGGCTACACCTTC.

CDR3 protein: CASIGRQGGWTEAFF. The CDR3 nucleotides read TGTGCCAGCATTGGGAGACAGGGAGGTTGGACTGAAGCTTTCTTT. The chain couples TRBV6-5 to TRBJ1-1; 7 bases are shared with TRBD1. The CDR3 has 15 amino acids. V lost 7 bases to trimming and J lost 5 bases; unmatched junction nucleotides: 13. Germline loops: CDR1 MNHEY, CDR2 SVGAGI.